Shown below are 28 T cell receptor beta chains from a single sample sequenced in a study of T cells in women clearing cervical HPV infection. Libraries were prepared by immunoSEQ multiplex PCR; TCRdb keeps only in-frame clonotypes and omits some of them. The repertoire table contains 20,000 to 30,000 clones. Sequencing was carried out using blood buffy coat. All receptors derive from a woman aged 18 to 75 with a cervical HPV16 infection that either progressed to CIN3+ or cleared (not recorded which).

The CDR3 reads CASSESQSPLHF. The CDR3 bases that were read are TGCGCCAGCAGTGAGTCTCAATCACCC. This chain uses TRBV10-2 with TRBJ1-6; D call uncertain. The read falls 3 residues short of the CDR3 end, and the missing part is taken from the germline J gene. From germline, CDR1 is WSHSY and CDR2 SAAADI. V shed 0 bases and J shed 10 bases, with 4 bases lying between them. The CDR3 consists of 12 residues.

With respect to this clone: The DNA ends 3 residues before the CDR3 does, and the rest of the CDR3 is filled in from the germline J gene. Other DNA sequences from this sample encode an identical CDR3 as well. The chain is built from TRBV5-1 and TRBJ2-7; D may match TRBD1 or TRBD2 (6 bases each). The V gene's germline CDR1 is SGHRS and CDR2 YFSETQ. V was cut by 4 bases and J by 1 base, with 15 bases left in between. This CDR3 has 15 residues. This CDR3 is CASSLGGGFSYEQYF. CDR3 bases read: TGCGCCAGCAGCCTAGGAGGGGGATTTTCCTACGAG. The full variable domain, its missing parts supplied by reference TRBV5-1 and TRBJ2-7, is KAGVTQTPRYLIKTRGQQVTLSCSPISGHRSVSWYQQTPGQGLQFLFEYFSETQRNKGNFPGRFSGRQFSNSRSEMNVSTLELGDSALYLCASSLGGGFSYEQYFGPGTRLTVT.

Turning to this clone: The read terminates 3 residues before the CDR3 end, so the remaining end is supplied by the germline J gene. The chain couples TRBV30 to TRBJ1-6; no reliable D call. Germline assignment: CDR1 GTSNPN and CDR2 SVGIG (reference sequence). V lost 2 bases to trimming and J lost 3 bases, with 14 bases between them. CDR3 size: 16 residues. The part of the CDR3 DNA that was read is TGTGCCTGGAGTTATTCGAGCCCCAACTATAATTCACCC. This gives the protein CAWSYSSPNYNSP. In full, the CDR3 is CAWSYSSPNYNSPLHF.

Concerning this clone: The sequence runs out 3 residues before the end of the CDR3; the remainder is reconstructed from the germline J gene. The sample has other DNA sequences that encode this CDR3 too. The rearrangement uses TRBV7-2 and TRBJ1-3; D is possibly TRBD1 (5 bases). Germline V gene data show CDR1 as SGHTA and CDR2 as FQGNSA. Trimming stripped 4 bases from V and 1 base from J, with 11 bases between. This CDR3 region has 15 residues. The CDR3 here is CASSSPRTSGNTIYF. CDR3 DNA (partial): TGTGCCAGCAGCTCACCCCGGACATCTGGAAACACC. The whole variable domain, filled in from reference TRBV7-2 and TRBJ1-3, reads GAGVSQSPSNKVTEKGKDVELRCDPISGHTALYWYRQSLGQGLEFLIYFQGNSAPDKSGLPSDRFSAERTGGSVSTLTIQRTQQEDSAVYLCASSSPRTSGNTIYFGEGSWLTVV.

Concerning this clone: The read ends 3 residues before the CDR3 terminus; that terminus is restored from the germline J gene. The rearrangement uses TRBV11-3 and TRBJ2-5; D is undetermined. V was shortened by 2 bases and J by 0 bases, with 7 bases between the two germline ends. The CDR3 extends over 14 amino acids. Germline V gene data show CDR1 as SGHNT and CDR2 as YENEEA. CDR3 bases read: TGTGCCAGCAGCTTACGGGTAAACCAAGAGACC. It encodes CASSLRVNQET. From start to end, the CDR3 is CASSLRVNQETQYF.

Regarding this clone: From the germline J gene comes the end of the CDR3, since the read stops 3 residues before it. The J gene is TRBJ2-1, the V gene TRBV29-1; 16 bases align to TRBD2. V shed 6 bases, J shed 7 bases, and the junction held 3 bases outside the gene matches. There are 14 residues in the CDR3. Germline V gene lookup returns CDR1 SQVTM and CDR2 ANQGSEA. The CDR3 reads CSVEGLAGGNEQFF. The covered CDR3 bases are TGCAGCGTGGAGGGACTAGCGGGAGGGAATGAG.

About this clone: The read comes to an end 3 residues before the CDR3 does, leaving the germline J gene to fill in the end. The rearrangement joins TRBV29-1 to TRBJ2-2, with a possible D match to TRBD1 (5 bases). CDR1 is SQVTM, CDR2 ANQGSEA, per germline. This CDR3 is 14 amino acids long. The CDR3 sequence is CSALLLRGANVLFF. The part of the CDR3 DNA that was read is TGCAGCGCACTCCTTCTACGTGGGGCCAACGTG.

Regarding this clone: The CDR3 end falls 3 residues outside the read, so it is completed with the germline J gene. The V and J genes are TRBV20-1 and TRBJ2-1, with 15 positions matching TRBD2. This CDR3 is built from 14 residues. Unmatched junction bases numbered 5, after V lost 5 bases and J lost 9 bases. Germline lookup yields CDR1 DFQATT and CDR2 SNEGSKA (reference sequence). The chain's CDR3 is CSAPGLAGGFEQFF. Incomplete CDR3 DNA: TGCAGTGCTCCTGGACTAGCGGGAGGGTTTGAG.

A note on this clone: The CDR3 end is not reached by the read, which stops 3 residues before it; the germline J gene fills it in. The V call is TRBV19, the J call TRBJ1-5, with no clear D. CDR3 size: 16 residues. Trimming left V 7 bases short and J 3 bases short, with 19 bases between. Germline-derived CDR1 and CDR2 are LNHDA and SQIVND (reference sequence). The part of the CDR3 DNA that was read is TGTGCCAGTACGACGAGGGCTAAGGGCAACAATCAGCCC. Translation gives CASTTRAKGNNQP. The CDR3 as a whole reads CASTTRAKGNNQPQHF.

To note about this clone: The read ends 3 residues shy of where the CDR3 ends; the end is completed using the germline J gene. This sequence joins TRBV5-1 and TRBJ2-1; a possible D gene is TRBD1 (6 bases). CDR3 length equals 14 residues. Germline assignment: CDR1 SGHRS and CDR2 YFSETQ. V was cut by 1 base and J by 6 bases, with 11 bases left in between. Incomplete CDR3 DNA: TGCGCCAGCAGCTTGTGGGGGCCGGGCAATGAG. As protein: CASSLWGPGNE. The CDR3, in full, reads CASSLWGPGNEQFF. Drawing the rest from reference TRBV5-1 and TRBJ2-1, the complete variable domain is KAGVTQTPRYLIKTRGQQVTLSCSPISGHRSVSWYQQTPGQGLQFLFEYFSETQRNKGNFPGRFSGRQFSNSRSEMNVSTLELGDSALYLCASSLWGPGNEQFFGPGTRLTVL.

This clone counts as medium-sized by frequency. The read falls 3 residues short of the CDR3 end, and the missing part is taken from the germline J gene. This chain uses TRBV7-6 with TRBJ2-1; 8 nucleotides line up with TRBD2. The CDR3 loop spans 16 amino acids. Trimming cost V 5 bases and J 8 bases; bases outside gene matches: 14. Per germline, CDR1 SGHVS and CDR2 FNYEAQ. CDR3 DNA, as far as it was read: TGTGCCAGCAGCCGAACCCCAGGACTAGCTGTCGATGAG. Translation: CASSRTPGLAVDE. In full, the CDR3 reads CASSRTPGLAVDEQFF.

The CDR3 sequence: CASSQTSYEQYF. CDR3 bases read: TGCGCCAGCAGTCAGACTAGTTACGAG. The chain is built from TRBV23-1 and TRBJ2-7; the D gene is possibly TRBD2 (6 bases). The missing CDR3 end, 3 residues past where the read stops, is filled in from the germline J gene. TRBV23-1 falls under the ORF class, with uncertain function. Trimming shortened V by 3 bases and J by 4 bases, and 7 bases separated the two germline ends. The CDR3 runs to 12 residues.

This chain's CDR3 is CASSFGQGARGYTF. CDR3 bases read: TGTGCCAGCAGTTTCGGACAGGGGGCGCGTGGC. The V call is TRBV7-3, the J call TRBJ1-2; 11 nucleotides line up with TRBD1. The CDR3 end lies 3 residues beyond the end of the read and is filled in from the germline J gene. The V segment lost 6 bases and the J segment 7 bases; nucleotides outside the gene matches: 7. CDR1 is SGHTA and CDR2 is FQGTGA in the germline V gene. The CDR3 has 14 amino acids.

Remarks on this clone: The read ends 3 residues early relative to the CDR3; the germline J gene fills the gap. The rearrangement uses TRBV18 and TRBJ1-1; the match to TRBD1 covers 7 bases. CDR1 is KGHSH and CDR2 is LQKENI in the germline V gene. The V segment lost 2 bases and the J segment 5 bases; nucleotides outside the gene matches: 5. The CDR3 spans 14 residues. CDR3: CASSPLTGSTEAFF. Incomplete CDR3 DNA: TGTGCCAGCTCACCATTGACAGGGTCAACTGAA.

Worth noting for this clone: Read data end 3 residues before the CDR3 end; the end is taken from the germline J gene. The chain links TRBV12-3 or TRBV12-4 to TRBJ2-5, with a tentative D call TRBD1 (6 bases). The CDR3 is made up of 13 amino acids. Deletions cut 8 bases from V and 1 base from J, with 11 bases between. The sequenced CDR3 bases are TGTGCCAGCCGGAGAGGGGGCCAAGAGACC. Its protein product is CASRRGGQET. Given in full, the CDR3 is CASRRGGQETQYF.

On this clone: The CDR3 end lies 3 residues beyond the end of the read and is filled in from the germline J gene. The V call is TRBV20-1, the J call TRBJ2-5; D uncertain. The germline V gene encodes CDR1 DFQATT and CDR2 SNEGSKA (reference sequence). The CDR3 has 13 amino acids. V dropped 5 bases and J dropped 5 bases, with 15 bases sitting between them. The part of the CDR3 DNA that was read is TGCAGTGCTCCAAAACACATTTGGGAGACC. Encoded protein: CSAPKHIWET. The entire CDR3 reads CSAPKHIWETQYF.

As to this clone: Read coverage stops 3 residues before the CDR3 terminus; the germline J gene supplies the remainder. J is TRBJ2-1 and V is TRBV11-2; the match to TRBD2 covers 8 bases. Germline values: CDR1 SGHAT, CDR2 FQNNGV. Trimming took 3 bases from V and 9 from J; bases not matched to a gene: 7. The CDR3 totals 14 residues. The CDR3 DNA, read in part, is TGTGCCAGCAGCTTGGGTGGACTAGCACGTGAG. Its protein product is CASSLGGLARE. The CDR3 in full is CASSLGGLAREQFF.

Points on this clone: The missing CDR3 end, 3 residues past where the read stops, is filled in from the germline J gene. The V gene is TRBV10-1, the J gene TRBJ2-1; 11 nucleotides agree with TRBD2. Trimming cost V 3 bases and J 7 bases; bases outside gene matches: 17. This CDR3 has 19 residues. Germline V gives CDR1 WNHNN, CDR2 SYGVQD (reference sequence). The sequenced CDR3 bases are TGCGCCAGCAGTGATCCCGAGCGTGGTAGCGGGAGGGCCGGGAATGAG. Translating gives CASSDPERGSGRAGNE. The whole CDR3 sequence is CASSDPERGSGRAGNEQFF.

On this clone: The DNA ends 3 residues before the CDR3 does, and the rest of the CDR3 is filled in from the germline J gene. The chain employs TRBV5-1 and TRBJ2-5; 7 bases are a match to TRBD2. V lost 3 bases, J lost 2 bases, and 7 bases stayed unmatched. Germline CDR1 and CDR2: SGHRS and YFSETQ. The CDR3 has 15 residues. CDR3 sequence: CASSSAGVRQETQYF. CDR3 DNA (partial): TGCGCCAGCAGCTCGGCGGGAGTAAGGCAAGAGACC.

A word on this clone: The CDR3 end falls 3 residues outside the read, so it is completed with the germline J gene. The chain combines TRBV29-1 with TRBJ2-1; a possible D gene is TRBD2 (5 bases). The length of the CDR3 is 14 residues. The V gene lost 7 bases and the J gene lost 6 bases, with 19 bases spanning the gap. Germline values: CDR1 SQVTM, CDR2 ANQGSEA. CDR3 loop: CSAGRRLAGNEQFF. Incomplete CDR3 DNA: TGCAGCGCCGGCAGGAGGCTAGCAGGCAATGAG.

The CDR3 DNA, read in part, is TGTGCCAGCTCACCACCGTGGGACAGGGTAGGGGAGACG. Encoded protein: CASSPPWDRVGET. The whole CDR3 reads CASSPPWDRVGETQYF. The chain has TRBV18 and TRBJ2-3, with 9 positions matching TRBD1. The CDR3 end is not reached by the read, which stops 3 residues before it; the germline J gene fills it in. The CDR3 covers 16 residues. Germline CDR1 reads KGHSH; CDR2 reads LQKENI.

This CDR3 reads CASSPRTSGRAGAFNEQFF. The covered CDR3 bases are TGTGCCAGCAGTCCTAGGACTAGCGGGAGGGCCGGTGCCTTCAATGAG. The V and J genes are TRBV2 and TRBJ2-1; 15 nucleotides align to TRBD2. The read ends 3 residues early relative to the CDR3; the germline J gene fills the gap. The junction had 14 bases not matched to a gene; V was cut back by 5 bases and J by 6 bases. The CDR3 runs to 19 residues. Germline assignment: CDR1 SNHLY and CDR2 FYNNEI.

As to this clone: With the read ending 3 residues before the CDR3 end, the germline J gene is used to fill in that end. J is TRBJ2-5 and V is TRBV20-1; 10 nucleotides agree with TRBD2. The CDR3 covers 15 residues. Germline V gene data show CDR1 as DFQATT and CDR2 as SNEGSKA (reference sequence). Germline trimming cut 5 bases from V and 5 bases from J; bases unmatched to any gene: 11. The covered CDR3 bases are TGCAGTGCTGTCCCCCTAGCGGGAGAGAGGGAGACC. Translating it yields CSAVPLAGERET. The whole CDR3 protein reads CSAVPLAGERETQYF.

Points on this clone: With the read ending 3 residues before the CDR3 end, the germline J gene is used to fill in that end. The chain is built from TRBV5-1 and TRBJ2-5; D tentatively reads TRBD1 or TRBD2 (7 bases each). The CDR3 runs to 14 residues. Trimming removed 4 bases from V and 3 bases from J, with 13 bases in between. In germline, CDR1 is SGHRS, CDR2 YFSETQ. CDR3 loop: CASSRQGGEETQYF. Partial CDR3 DNA: TGCGCCAGCAGCCGACAGGGAGGGGAAGAGACC.

On this clone itself: The read ends 3 residues before the CDR3 terminus; that terminus is restored from the germline J gene. The chain is built from TRBV5-6 and TRBJ2-1; D possibly corresponds to TRBD2 (5 bases). This CDR3 is built from 13 residues. Per germline, CDR1 SGHDT and CDR2 YYEEEE. Trimming removed 0 bases at V and 5 bases at J, with 6 bases between. CDR3: CASSLVANNEQFF. CDR3 DNA, as far as it was read: TGTGCCAGCAGCTTGGTAGCGAACAATGAG. Based on the CDR3 plus reference TRBV5-6 and TRBJ2-1, the full variable domain is DAGVTQSPTHLIKTRGQQVTLRCSPKSGHDTVSWYQQALGQGPQFIFQYYEEEERQRGNFPDRFSGHQFPNYSSELNVNALLLGDSALYLCASSLVANNEQFFGPGTRLTVL.

Concerning this clone: The CDR3 end falls 3 residues outside the read, so it is completed with the germline J gene. The rearrangement joins TRBV18 to TRBJ2-4; TRBD2 might be the D (5 bases). The CDR3 runs to 13 residues. CDR1 is KGHSH, CDR2 LQKENI, per germline. The CDR3 DNA, read in part, is TGTGCCAGCTCACCGGATAGCGAAATTGGT. Translating it yields CASSPDSEIG. The whole CDR3 region reads CASSPDSEIGQYF. Based on the CDR3 plus reference TRBV18 and TRBJ2-4, the full variable domain is NAGVMQNPRHLVRRRGQEARLRCSPMKGHSHVYWYRQLPEEGLKFMVYLQKENIIDESGMPKERFSAEFPKEGPSILRIQQVVRGDSAAYFCASSPDSEIGQYFGAGTRLSVL.

Incomplete CDR3 DNA: TGTGCCAGCAGCTTAAATCGTAATGAG. Translating it yields CASSLNRNE. The whole CDR3 region reads CASSLNRNEQFF. The chain is built from TRBV7-2 and TRBJ2-1; D remains unclear. The missing CDR3 end, 3 residues past where the read stops, is filled in from the germline J gene. V gave up 2 bases and J gave up 7 bases, with 6 bases separating them. From germline, CDR1 is SGHTA and CDR2 FQGNSA. The CDR3 contains 12 residues.

A note on this clone: Coverage ceases 3 residues before the CDR3 finishes, and the germline J gene fills in the end. The chain combines TRBV20-1 with TRBJ2-2, with 9 bases identical to TRBD2. Germline loops: CDR1 DFQATT, CDR2 SNEGSKA (reference sequence). V lost 0 bases, J lost 4 bases, and 6 bases stayed unmatched. The CDR3 spans 16 residues. The sequenced CDR3 bases are TGCAGTGCTAGAGATGGGACTAGCTTGGTCACCGGGGAG. Its translation is CSARDGTSLVTGE. The entire CDR3 protein reads CSARDGTSLVTGELFF.